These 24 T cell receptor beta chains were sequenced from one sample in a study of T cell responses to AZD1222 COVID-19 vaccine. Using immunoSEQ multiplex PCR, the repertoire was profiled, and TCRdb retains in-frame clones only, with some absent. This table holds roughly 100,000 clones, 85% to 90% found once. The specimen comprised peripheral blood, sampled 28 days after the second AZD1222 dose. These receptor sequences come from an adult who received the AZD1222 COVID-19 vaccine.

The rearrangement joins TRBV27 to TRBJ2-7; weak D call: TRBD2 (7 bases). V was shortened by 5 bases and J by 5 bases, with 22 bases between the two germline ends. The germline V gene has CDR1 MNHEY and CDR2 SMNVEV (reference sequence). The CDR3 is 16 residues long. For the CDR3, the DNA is TGTGCCAGCAGTCCGGCCTTAGGGGGGGGCAAAGACGAGCAGTACTTC. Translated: CASSPALGGGKDEQYF.

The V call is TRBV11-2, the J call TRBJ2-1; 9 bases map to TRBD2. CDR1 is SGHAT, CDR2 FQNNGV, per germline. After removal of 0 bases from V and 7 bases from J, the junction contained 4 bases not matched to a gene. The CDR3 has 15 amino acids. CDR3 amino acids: CASSLEGLAGNEQFF. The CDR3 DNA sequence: TGTGCCAGCAGCTTAGAGGGGCTAGCGGGAAATGAGCAGTTCTTC.

Written as DNA, the CDR3 is TGTGCCAGCAGTTACTCTAGGGGCCACGAGCAGTACTTC. Translation: CASSYSRGHEQYF. The chain is built from TRBV6-5 and TRBJ2-7; D might be TRBD1 (5 bases). Trimming left V 0 bases short and J 5 bases short, with 8 bases between. The CDR3 consists of 13 residues. Germline loops: CDR1 MNHEY, CDR2 SVGAGI.

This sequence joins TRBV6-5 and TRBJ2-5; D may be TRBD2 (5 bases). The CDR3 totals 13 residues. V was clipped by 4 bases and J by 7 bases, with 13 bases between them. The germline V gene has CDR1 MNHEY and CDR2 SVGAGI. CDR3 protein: CASSSGNRGTQYF. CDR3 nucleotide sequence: TGTGCCAGCAGTTCCGGGAATAGAGGGACCCAGTACTTC.

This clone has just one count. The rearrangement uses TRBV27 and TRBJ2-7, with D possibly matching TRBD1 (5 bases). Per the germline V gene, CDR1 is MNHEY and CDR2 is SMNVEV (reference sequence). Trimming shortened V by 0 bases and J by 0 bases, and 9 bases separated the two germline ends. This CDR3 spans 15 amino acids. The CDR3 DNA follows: TGTGCCAGCAGTTTATCCCCGACAGTCTCCTACGAGCAGTACTTC. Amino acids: CASSLSPTVSYEQYF.

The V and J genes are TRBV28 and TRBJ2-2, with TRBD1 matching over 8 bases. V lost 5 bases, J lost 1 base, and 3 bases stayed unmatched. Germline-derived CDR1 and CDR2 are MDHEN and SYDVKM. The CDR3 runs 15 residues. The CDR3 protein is CASSGTGGNTGELFF. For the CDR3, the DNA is TGTGCCAGCAGTGGGACAGGTGGGAACACCGGGGAGCTGTTTTTT.

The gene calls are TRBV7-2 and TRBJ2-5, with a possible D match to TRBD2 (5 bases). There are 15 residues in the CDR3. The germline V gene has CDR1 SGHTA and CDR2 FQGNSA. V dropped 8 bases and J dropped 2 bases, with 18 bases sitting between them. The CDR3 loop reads CASAPSAGLQETQYF. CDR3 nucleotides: TGTGCCAGCGCACCTTCCGCGGGCCTTCAAGAGACCCAGTACTTC.

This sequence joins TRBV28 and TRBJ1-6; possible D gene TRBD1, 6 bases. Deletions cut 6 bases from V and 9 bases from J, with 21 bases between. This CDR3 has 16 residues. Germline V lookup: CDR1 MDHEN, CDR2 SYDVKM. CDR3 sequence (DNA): TGTGCCAGCAGCCCCACCGGGGGGGCTCGAACTTCACCCCTCCACTTT. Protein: CASSPTGGARTSPLHF.

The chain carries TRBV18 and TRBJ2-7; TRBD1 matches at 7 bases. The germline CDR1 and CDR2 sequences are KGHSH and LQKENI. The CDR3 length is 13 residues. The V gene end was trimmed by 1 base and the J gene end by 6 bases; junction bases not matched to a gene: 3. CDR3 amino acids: CASSPLGQAEQYF. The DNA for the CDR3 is TGTGCCAGCTCACCACTCGGACAGGCCGAGCAGTACTTC.

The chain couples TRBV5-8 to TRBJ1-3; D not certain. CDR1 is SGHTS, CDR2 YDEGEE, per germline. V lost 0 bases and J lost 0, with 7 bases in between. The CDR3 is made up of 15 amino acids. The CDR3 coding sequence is TGTGCCAGCAGCTTGGGGGCGATCTCTGGAAACACCATATATTTT. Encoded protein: CASSLGAISGNTIYF.

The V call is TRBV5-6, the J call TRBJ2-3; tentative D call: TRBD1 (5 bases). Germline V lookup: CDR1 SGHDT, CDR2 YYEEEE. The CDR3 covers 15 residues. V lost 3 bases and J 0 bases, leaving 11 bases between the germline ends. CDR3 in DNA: TGTGCCAGCAGCTGGGGCTTAGGAAGCACAGATACGCAGTATTTT. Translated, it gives CASSWGLGSTDTQYF.

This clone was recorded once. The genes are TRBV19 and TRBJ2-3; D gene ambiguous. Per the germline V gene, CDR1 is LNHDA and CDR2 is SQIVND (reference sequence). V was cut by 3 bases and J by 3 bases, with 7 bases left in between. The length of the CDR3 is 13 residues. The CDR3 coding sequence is TGTGCCAGTAGTATGAGAGGAACAGATACGCAGTATTTT. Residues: CASSMRGTDTQYF.

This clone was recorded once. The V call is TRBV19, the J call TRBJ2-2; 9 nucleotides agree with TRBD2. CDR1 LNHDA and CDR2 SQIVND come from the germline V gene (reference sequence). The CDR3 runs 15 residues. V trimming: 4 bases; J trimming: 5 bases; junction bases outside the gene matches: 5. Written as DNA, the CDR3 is TGTGCCAGTAGTACAAGCGGGAGGCGGACCGGGGAGCTGTTTTTT. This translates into CASSTSGRRTGELFF.

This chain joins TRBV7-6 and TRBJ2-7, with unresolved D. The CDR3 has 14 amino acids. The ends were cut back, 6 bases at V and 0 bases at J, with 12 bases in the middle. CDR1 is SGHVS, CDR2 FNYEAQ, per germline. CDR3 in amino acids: CASSPKTLSYEQYF. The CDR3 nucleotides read TGTGCCAGCAGTCCGAAGACACTCTCCTACGAGCAGTACTTC.

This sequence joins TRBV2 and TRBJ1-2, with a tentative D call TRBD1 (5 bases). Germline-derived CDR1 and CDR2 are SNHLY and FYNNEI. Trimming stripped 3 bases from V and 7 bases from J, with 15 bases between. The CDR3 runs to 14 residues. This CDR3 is CASSDQPGVSGYTF. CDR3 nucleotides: TGTGCCAGCAGTGACCAACCGGGGGTGTCTGGCTACACCTTC.

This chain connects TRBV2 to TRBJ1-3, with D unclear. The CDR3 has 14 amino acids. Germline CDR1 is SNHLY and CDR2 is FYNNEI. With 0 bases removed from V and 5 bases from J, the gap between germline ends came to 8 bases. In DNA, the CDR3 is TGTGCCAGCAGTGAAGCCCCCGGCCGAAACACCATATATTTT. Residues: CASSEAPGRNTIYF. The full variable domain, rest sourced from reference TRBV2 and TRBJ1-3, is EPEVTQTPSHQVTQMGQEVILRCVPISNHLYFYWYRQILGQKVEFLVSFYNNEISEKSEIFDDQFSVERPDGSNFTLKIRSTKLEDSAMYFCASSEAPGRNTIYFGEGSWLTVV.

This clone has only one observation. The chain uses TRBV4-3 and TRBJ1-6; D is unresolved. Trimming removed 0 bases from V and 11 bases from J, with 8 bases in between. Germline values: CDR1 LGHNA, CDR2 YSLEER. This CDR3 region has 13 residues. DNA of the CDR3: TGCGCCAGCAGCCAAGATAGAGGCGCACCCCTCCACTTT. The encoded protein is CASSQDRGAPLHF.

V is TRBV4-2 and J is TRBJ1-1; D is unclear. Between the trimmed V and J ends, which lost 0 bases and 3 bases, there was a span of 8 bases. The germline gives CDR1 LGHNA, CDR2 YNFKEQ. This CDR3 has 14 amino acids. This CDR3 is CASSQDQVYTEAFF. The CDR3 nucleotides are TGTGCCAGCAGCCAAGATCAGGTGTACACTGAAGCTTTCTTT.

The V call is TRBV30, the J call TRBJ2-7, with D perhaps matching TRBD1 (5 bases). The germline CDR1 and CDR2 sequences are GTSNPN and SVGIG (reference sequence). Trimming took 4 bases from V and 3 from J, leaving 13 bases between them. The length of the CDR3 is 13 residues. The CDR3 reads CAWKRGEDYEQYF. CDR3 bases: TGTGCCTGGAAAAGGGGTGAGGACTACGAGCAGTACTTC.

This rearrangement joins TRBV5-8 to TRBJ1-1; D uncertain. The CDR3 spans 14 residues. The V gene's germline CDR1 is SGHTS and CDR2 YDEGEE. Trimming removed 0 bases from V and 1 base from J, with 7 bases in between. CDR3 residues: CASSLVGWNTEAFF. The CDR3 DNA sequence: TGTGCCAGCAGCTTGGTAGGGTGGAACACTGAAGCTTTCTTT.

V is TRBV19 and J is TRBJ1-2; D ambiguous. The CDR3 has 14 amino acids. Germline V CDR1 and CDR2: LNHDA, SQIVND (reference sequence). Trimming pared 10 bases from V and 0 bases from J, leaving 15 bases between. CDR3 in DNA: TGTGCCACCGCGGACTCACAAACTAACTATGGCTACACCTTC. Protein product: CATADSQTNYGYTF.

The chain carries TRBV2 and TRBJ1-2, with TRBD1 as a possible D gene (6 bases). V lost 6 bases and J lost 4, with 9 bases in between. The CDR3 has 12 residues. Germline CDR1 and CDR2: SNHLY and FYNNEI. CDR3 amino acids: CASREQGYGYTF. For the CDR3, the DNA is TGTGCCAGCAGGGAACAGGGCTATGGCTACACCTTC.

CDR3 DNA: TGTGCCAGCAGCCAAGATCGGATGAAGGGGACCCAGTACTTC. The encoded protein is CASSQDRMKGTQYF. The chain has TRBV14 and TRBJ2-5; no reliable D call. The ends were cut back, 0 bases at V and 7 bases at J, with 12 bases in the middle. The CDR3 is made up of 14 amino acids. Germline CDR1 SGHDN, CDR2 FVKESK.

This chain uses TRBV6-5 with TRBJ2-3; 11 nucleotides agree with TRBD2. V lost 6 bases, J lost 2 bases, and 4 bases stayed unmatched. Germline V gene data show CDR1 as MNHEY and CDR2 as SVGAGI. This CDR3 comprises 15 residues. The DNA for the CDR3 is TGTGCCAGCAGAAAGACTAGCGGGATCACAGATACGCAGTATTTT. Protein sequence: CASRKTSGITDTQYF.